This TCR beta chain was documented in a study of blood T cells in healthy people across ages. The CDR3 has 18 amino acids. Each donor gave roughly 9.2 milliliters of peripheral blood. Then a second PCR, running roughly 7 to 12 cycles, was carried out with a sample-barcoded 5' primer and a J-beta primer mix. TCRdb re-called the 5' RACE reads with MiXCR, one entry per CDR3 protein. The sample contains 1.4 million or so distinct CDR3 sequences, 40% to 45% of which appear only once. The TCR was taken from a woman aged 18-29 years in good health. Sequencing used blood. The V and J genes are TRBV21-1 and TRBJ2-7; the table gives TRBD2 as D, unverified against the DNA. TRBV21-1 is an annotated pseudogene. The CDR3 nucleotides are TGTGCCAGCAGCAAAGCGACGACTAGCGGGGGGGATCCTAAGGAGCAGTACTTC. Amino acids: CASSKATTSGGDPKEQYF.